Below, 26 T cell receptor beta chains from the same sample are listed, as sequenced in a study of PD-1 blockade in mismatch repair-deficient tumors (dated by TCRdb to the late 2010s). The library was generated by the immunoSEQ multiplex PCR assay. TCRdb took over this immuneACCESS table, retaining in-frame rearrangements with V and J assigned. Such tables are incomplete; in checked studies, under half of the missing clones stem from an unresolved V gene, and the remainder is unexplained. Recorded for this sample are approximately 79,000 clones; around 80% of them occurred a single time. Around 5.5% of the sample comes from the top ten. Sequenced here: peripheral blood, sampled 44 weeks after starting pembrolizumab. Every receptor here comes from an adult with mismatch repair-deficient cancer.

The chain joins TRBV6-1 to TRBJ1-5; D unresolved. Germline V gives CDR1 MNHNS, CDR2 SASEGT. This CDR3 spans 13 amino acids. With 4 bases removed from V and 4 bases from J, the gap between germline ends came to 8 bases. The CDR3 nucleotides read TGTGCCAGCAGTGTATCCCAGAATCAGCCCCAGCATTTT. Amino acid sequence: CASSVSQNQPQHF.

This sequence joins TRBV29-1 and TRBJ1-1; 10 bases fit TRBD1. The germline CDR1 and CDR2 sequences are SQVTM and ANQGSEA. The CDR3 covers 19 residues. V shed 5 bases, J shed 1 base, and the junction held 19 bases outside the gene matches. CDR3 DNA: TGCAGCGTTTCCCGGGACAGGGGCGAGACGCTAAGGCCGAACACTGAAGCTTTCTTT. This gives the protein CSVSRDRGETLRPNTEAFF.

This sequence joins TRBV7-9 and TRBJ2-4; the D gene is possibly TRBD1 (5 bases). This CDR3 has 12 amino acids. Germline-derived CDR1 and CDR2 are SEHNR and FQNEAQ (reference sequence). Trimming removed 3 bases from V and 10 bases from J, with 10 bases in between. CDR3 sequence: CASSFIGHIQYF. The CDR3 DNA sequence: TGTGCCAGCAGCTTTATCGGACATATTCAGTACTTC. The full variable domain, its missing parts supplied by reference TRBV7-9 and TRBJ2-4, is DTGVSQNPRHKITKRGQNVTFRCDPISEHNRLYWYRQTLGQGPEFLTYFQNEAQLEKSRLLSDRFSAERPKGSFSTLEIQRTEQGDSAMYLCASSFIGHIQYFGAGTRLSVL.

The chain joins TRBV6-5 to TRBJ2-5; 7 bases are shared with TRBD2. The CDR3 covers 14 residues. Germline V gene data show CDR1 as MNHEY and CDR2 as SVGAGI. V dropped 5 bases and J dropped 0; count of bases not matched to a gene: 3. For the CDR3, the DNA is TGTGCCAGCAGTCTTAGCGGGCACCAAGAGACCCAGTACTTC. Translated: CASSLSGHQETQYF.

The chain couples TRBV11-2 to TRBJ2-2; 7 bases are a match to TRBD2. Germline V gives CDR1 SGHAT, CDR2 FQNNGV. V gave up 7 bases and J gave up 7 bases; unmatched junction bases: 9. The CDR3 is 14 amino acids. CDR3 loop: CASTLGSGVGELFF. As DNA, the CDR3 is TGTGCCAGCACCCTGGGCAGCGGGGTCGGGGAGCTGTTTTTT.

This chain uses TRBV29-1 with TRBJ2-7; 9 bases are shared with TRBD2. Trimming took 7 bases from V and 4 from J; bases not matched to a gene: 8. CDR1 is SQVTM and CDR2 is ANQGSEA in the germline V gene. CDR3 length: 13 amino acids. The CDR3 loop is CSAGAGGAYEQYF. The CDR3 DNA sequence: TGCAGCGCCGGGGCGGGGGGGGCGTACGAGCAGTACTTC.

Only a few counts were recorded for this clone. The chain carries TRBV6-4 and TRBJ2-2; D is unclear. Trimming removed 2 bases from V and 2 bases from J, with 3 bases in between. The CDR3 runs to 13 residues. Germline values: CDR1 MRHNA, CDR2 SNTAGT. For the CDR3, the DNA is TGTGCCAGCAGTGACAGAAACACCGGGGAGCTGTTTTTT. This codes for CASSDRNTGELFF.

V usage is TRBV7-9 and J usage is TRBJ2-5; TRBD1 matches 7 bases. The V gene's germline CDR1 is SEHNR and CDR2 FQNEAQ (reference sequence). With 8 bases clipped from V and 5 bases from J, the junction kept 11 bases outside the gene matches. The CDR3 runs to 14 residues. The CDR3 is CASGRQGWIETQYF. The CDR3 DNA is TGTGCCAGCGGTCGACAGGGTTGGATCGAGACCCAGTACTTC.

This clone occurred once. Other DNA sequences in the sample encode the same CDR3. The V gene is TRBV6-1, the J gene TRBJ1-5, with D unclear. Looked up from germline, CDR1 is MNHNS and CDR2 is SASEGT. The CDR3 loop spans 13 amino acids. Between the trimmed V and J ends, which lost 2 bases and 4 bases, there was a span of 6 bases. The CDR3 region is CASSELGNQPQHF. CDR3 sequence (DNA): TGTGCCAGCAGTGAATTAGGGAATCAGCCCCAGCATTTT.

The V call is TRBV13, the J call TRBJ2-3, with TRBD1 identical over 8 bases. Trimming took 5 bases from V and 2 from J; bases not matched to a gene: 9. Germline V gene sequence: CDR1 PRHDT, CDR2 FYEKMQ (reference sequence). The CDR3 is 16 residues long. The chain's CDR3 is CASSPPSGQATDTQYF. For the CDR3, the DNA is TGTGCCAGCAGCCCTCCCTCGGGACAGGCCACAGATACGCAGTATTTT.

This clone appeared a single time. Other DNA sequences from this sample encode an identical CDR3 as well. V and J are TRBV7-8 and TRBJ2-5; 9 positions agree with TRBD2. Unmatched junction bases numbered 2, after V lost 4 bases and J lost 5 bases. The CDR3 has 13 residues. Germline V gives CDR1 SGHVS, CDR2 FQNEAQ. CDR3 DNA: TGTGCCAGCAGCTATAGCGGGGGTGAGACCCAGTACTTC. Its protein is CASSYSGGETQYF. The entire variable domain, with the rest obtained from reference TRBV7-8 and TRBJ2-5, is as follows: GAGVSQSPRYKVAKRGQDVALRCDPISGHVSLFWYQQALGQGPEFLTYFQNEAQLDKSGLPSDRFFAERPEGSVSTLKIQRTQQEDSAVYLCASSYSGGETQYFGPGTRLLVL.

This chain connects TRBV19 to TRBJ2-2; D uncertain. This CDR3 contains 16 residues. V was shortened by 9 bases and J by 2 bases, with 19 bases between the two germline ends. Germline lookup yields CDR1 LNHDA and CDR2 SQIVND (reference sequence). The CDR3 coding sequence is TGTGCCAGCGCTTCTACCCTGTTCATTAACACCGGGGAGCTGTTTTTT. Protein sequence: CASASTLFINTGELFF.

A remark on this clone: The sample holds other DNA sequences that translate to the same CDR3. The chain carries TRBV5-1 and TRBJ1-1; 8 positions agree with TRBD1. This CDR3 is built from 13 residues. V shed 3 bases, J shed 5 bases, and the junction held 3 bases outside the gene matches. CDR1 and CDR2 from the germline V gene are SGHRS and YFSETQ. Written as DNA, the CDR3 is TGCGCCAGCAGCTCACAGGGGGGTACTGAAGCTTTCTTT. Translated: CASSSQGGTEAFF.

The chain links TRBV6-5 to TRBJ2-3, with a weak D call TRBD2 (5 bases). The CDR3 is 16 amino acids. Trimming removed 2 bases from V and 0 bases from J, with 12 bases in between. CDR1 and CDR2 from the germline V gene are MNHEY and SVGAGI. CDR3 coding DNA: TGTGCCAGCAGTTACCTTAGCGTTACTAGCACAGATACGCAGTATTTT. It specifies CASSYLSVTSTDTQYF.

Notes on this clone: The junction differs from germline at one of its ends, possibly a read error. The chain combines TRBV7-7 with TRBJ2-2; D perhaps matches TRBD1 (7 bases). The CDR3 runs 14 residues. Per the germline V gene, CDR1 is SSHAT and CDR2 is FNYEAQ (reference sequence). This CDR3 is CASRATGEAGELFF. CDR3 nucleotide sequence: TGTGCTAGCAGAGCTACAGGGGAGGCCGGGGAGCTGTTTTTT.

J is TRBJ2-3 and V is TRBV5-1; D ambiguous. V dropped 0 bases and J dropped 0 bases, with 5 bases sitting between them. From germline, CDR1 is SGHRS and CDR2 YFSETQ. The CDR3 loop spans 14 amino acids. DNA of the CDR3: TGCGCCAGCAGCTTGGACTGGAGCACAGATACGCAGTATTTT. Amino acid sequence: CASSLDWSTDTQYF. The full variable domain, completed using reference TRBV5-1 and TRBJ2-3, is KAGVTQTPRYLIKTRGQQVTLSCSPISGHRSVSWYQQTPGQGLQFLFEYFSETQRNKGNFPGRFSGRQFSNSRSEMNVSTLELGDSALYLCASSLDWSTDTQYFGPGTRLTVL.

The chain recombines TRBV18 with TRBJ1-4; TRBD1 might be the D (5 bases). V was pared by 3 bases and J by 8 bases, with 10 bases between. Germline V gene data show CDR1 as KGHSH and CDR2 as LQKENI. The CDR3 contains 13 residues. The CDR3 nucleotides read TGTGCCAGCTCACCCGGGGCAGGGGAAAAACTGTTTTTT. Residues: CASSPGAGEKLFF.

This clone turned up a few times. V usage is TRBV6-5 and J usage is TRBJ2-4; TRBD2 aligns across 7 bases. V shed 5 bases and J 8 bases; nucleotides not matched to a gene: 6. The CDR3 is made up of 13 amino acids. CDR1 MNHEY and CDR2 SVGAGI come from the germline V gene. In DNA, the CDR3 is TGTGCCAGCAGTCCGACTAGCTTCGACATTCAGTACTTC. Translation gives CASSPTSFDIQYF.

The chain joins TRBV5-1 to TRBJ2-7, with D perhaps matching TRBD1 (6 bases). Per germline, CDR1 SGHRS and CDR2 YFSETQ. The CDR3 covers 15 residues. V gave up 0 bases and J gave up 2 bases, with 12 bases separating them. CDR3 protein: CASSLGSQGPYEQYF. The CDR3, as DNA: TGCGCCAGCAGCTTGGGTTCTCAGGGGCCCTACGAGCAGTACTTC.

The chain employs TRBV18 and TRBJ1-4; TRBD1 matches at 10 bases. V dropped 4 bases and J dropped 0; count of bases not matched to a gene: 8. Germline V CDR1 and CDR2: KGHSH, LQKENI. The CDR3 consists of 18 residues. CDR3 in DNA: TGTGCCAGCTCACGAGGGACAGGGGTTCTTCCAACTAATGAAAAACTGTTTTTT. The encoded protein is CASSRGTGVLPTNEKLFF.

The table lists this clone with a few counts. This chain connects TRBV14 to TRBJ2-1; D may be TRBD1 (5 bases). V lost 10 bases and J lost 2, with 9 bases in between. The germline V gene encodes CDR1 SGHDN and CDR2 FVKESK. CDR3 size: 12 residues. The CDR3: CATGLAYNEQFF. CDR3 bases: TGTGCCACAGGGCTCGCCTACAATGAGCAGTTCTTC.

This clone came up a few times. The rearrangement uses TRBV4-1 and TRBJ2-7, with 8 bases lining up with TRBD2. Germline CDR1 and CDR2: MGHRA and YSYEKL. Trimming cost V 5 bases and J 6 bases; bases outside gene matches: 12. The CDR3 sequence is 15 residues long. CDR3: CASSYSGTGSSEQYF. The CDR3 nucleotides are TGCGCCAGCAGCTATAGCGGGACGGGCTCGAGCGAGCAGTACTTC.

The chain uses TRBV6-1 and TRBJ2-7; perhaps TRBD2 as D (5 bases). The germline V gene encodes CDR1 MNHNS and CDR2 SASEGT. Trimming shortened V by 0 bases and J by 2 bases, and 8 bases separated the two germline ends. CDR3 length: 14 residues. This CDR3 reads CASSEAGGPYEQYF. The CDR3 nucleotides are TGTGCCAGCAGTGAAGCCGGCGGGCCCTACGAGCAGTACTTC.

The chain combines TRBV29-1 with TRBJ2-3, with unresolved D. Trimming removed 7 bases at V and 1 base at J, with 15 bases between. There are 14 residues in the CDR3. Germline lookup yields CDR1 SQVTM and CDR2 ANQGSEA. CDR3 bases: TGCAGCGCGCGGCGAGCCCCGGGCACAGATACGCAGTATTTT. This translates into CSARRAPGTDTQYF.

The chain employs TRBV19 and TRBJ2-3; D call uncertain. CDR1 LNHDA and CDR2 SQIVND come from the germline V gene (reference sequence). Trimming removed 5 bases at V and 5 bases at J, with 8 bases between. The CDR3 consists of 12 residues. The CDR3 loop is CASSPTGDTQYF. The CDR3 bases are TGTGCCAGTAGTCCTACGGGAGATACGCAGTATTTT.

The chain carries TRBV5-1 and TRBJ1-2; D is uncertain. Germline CDR1 SGHRS, CDR2 YFSETQ. V was trimmed by 0 bases and J by 0 bases, leaving 9 bases between them. The CDR3 runs to 15 residues. DNA of the CDR3: TGCGCCAGCAGCTTGGACGGGGTCGCTAACTATGGCTACACCTTC. Translating gives CASSLDGVANYGYTF.